This paragraph covers one T cell receptor (beta chain) sequence. As yet, its antigen is unknown. Sequencing used immunoSEQ multiplex PCR; TCRdb keeps in-frame clones, though not all of them. The table has approximately 150,000 clones, more than 90% seen once. This record belongs to a study of T cell responses to AZD1222 COVID-19 vaccine. Study results and limitations: Donors were largely white British and mainly female; clonal diversity was possibly underestimated. Baseline seropositivity characterized only a handful of AZD1222 recipients.

V lost 3 bases and J lost 2, with 13 bases in between. This CDR3 spans 16 amino acids. Per germline, CDR1 MDHEN and CDR2 SYDVKM. The specimen comprised peripheral blood, sampled on day 0 of AZD1222 vaccination. The chain joins TRBV28 to TRBJ2-2; no firm D call. The receptor was derived from an adult in good health. The CDR3 protein is CASSFISWPNTGELFF. CDR3 nucleotides: TGTGCCAGCAGTTTTATATCATGGCCAAACACCGGGGAGCTGTTTTTT.